The present T cell receptor (beta chain) was sequenced within a study of OX40 agonist ivuxolimab in advanced cancers. Study results and limitations: Some of the nonresponding patients also showed low levels of normalized T-cell clonal expansion.

As regards this clone: Its matching antigen is unknown. A read error may account for a junction end that differs from germline.

Profiling relied on immunoSEQ multiplex PCR, and the TCRdb table lists in-frame clones only, not all of them. Here the sample spans 42,000 or so clones, approximately 88% being singletons. CDR1 LGHNT and CDR2 FRNRAP come from the germline V gene. The CDR3 loop spans 14 amino acids. The sequence came from an adult with an advanced solid tumor such as melanoma, head and neck, liver or kidney cancer. The chain joins TRBV12-5 to TRBJ1-4; unclear D gene. The sequenced sample was CD4+ or CD8+ T cells sorted from blood, obtained in a trial of the OX40 agonist ivuxolimab. The CDR3: CASDLLSTNEKLFF. The CDR3 coding sequence is TGTGCTAGTGATTTGCTTTCAACTAATGAAAAACTGTTTTTT. Variable domain in full (rest from reference TRBV12-5 and TRBJ1-4): DARVTQTPRHKVTEMGQEVTMRCQPILGHNTVFWYRQTMMQGLELLAYFRNRAPLDDSGMPKDRFSAEMPDATLATLKIQPSEPRDSAVYFCASDLLSTNEKLFFGSGTQLSVL.